The 31 T cell receptor beta chains listed next were all sequenced from one sample in a study of blood T cells in healthy people across ages. Together with a sample-barcoded 5' primer, a J-beta primer mix was included in a second PCR lasting roughly 6 to 12 cycles. TCRdb passed the 5' RACE reads through MiXCR, listing each CDR3 protein once. The table includes over 450,000 distinct CDR3 sequences, 24% detected once. These data were also filed under a second study, of T cells of mothers and their children.

The sample was blood. These receptors were taken from a boy aged 5-17 years in good health.

The V gene is TRBV28, the J gene TRBJ1-5, with D tentatively TRBD1 (5 bases). Germline V lookup: CDR1 MDHEN, CDR2 SYDVKM. The CDR3 totals 14 residues. Trimming shortened V by 6 bases and J by 3 bases, and 12 bases separated the two germline ends. In DNA form, the CDR3 reads TGTGCCAGCAGCCAGGCAGGGATCAATCAGCCCCAGCATTTT. Residues: CASSQAGINQPQHF.

This sequence joins TRBV5-5 and TRBJ2-2; D perhaps matches TRBD2 (5 bases). CDR1 and CDR2 from the germline V gene are SGHKS and YYEKEE (reference sequence). V shed 4 bases and J shed 3 bases, with 16 bases lying between them. This CDR3 contains 16 residues. For the CDR3, the DNA is TGTGCCAGCAGCGTACCCGGCCGGGGTGACACCGGGGAGCTGTTTTTT. Its translation is CASSVPGRGDTGELFF. Complete variable domain (other parts from reference TRBV5-5 and TRBJ2-2): DAGVTQSPTHLIKTRGQQVTLRCSPISGHKSVSWYQQVLGQGPQFIFQYYEKEERGRGNFPDRFSARQFPNYSSELNVNALLLGDSALYLCASSVPGRGDTGELFFGEGSRLTVL.

This clonotype was detected many times. This chain uses TRBV28 with TRBJ2-5; 9 bases match TRBD2. The J call may be incorrect, as the DNA end agrees better with TRBJ2-1. The germline V gene has CDR1 MDHEN and CDR2 SYDVKM. CDR3 length: 15 residues. The CDR3 DNA is TGTGCCAGCAGTTTCCCCCTAGCGGGATATAATGAGCAGTTCTTC. Translating it yields CASSFPLAGYNEQFF.

The rearrangement links TRBV27 to TRBJ1-2, with 10 positions matching TRBD1. The CDR3 loop spans 16 amino acids. Germline values: CDR1 MNHEY, CDR2 SMNVEV (reference sequence). V shed 2 bases and J 6 bases; nucleotides not matched to a gene: 9. CDR3 amino acids: CASSLRSRQGADGYTF. CDR3 coding DNA: TGTGCCAGCAGTTTACGCTCGAGACAGGGGGCGGATGGCTACACCTTC.

This clonotype was detected only a few times. The J gene is TRBJ2-2, the V gene TRBV4-3; D perhaps matches TRBD2 (6 bases). The V and J ends lost 0 bases and 3 bases respectively, with 8 bases between them. Looked up from germline, CDR1 is LGHNA and CDR2 is YSLEER. The CDR3 extends over 15 amino acids. The DNA of the CDR3 is TGCGCCAGCAGCCAAGATCCGGGGGACACCGGGGAGCTGTTTTTT. The encoded protein is CASSQDPGDTGELFF.

This clonotype has a handful of counts. The chain combines TRBV5-1 with TRBJ2-7; D unclear. This CDR3 has 12 amino acids. Germline CDR1 reads SGHRS; CDR2 reads YFSETQ. V gave up 4 bases and J gave up 6 bases, with 11 bases separating them. CDR3 sequence (DNA): TGCGCCAGCAGCCGCCCAAGCTCCGAGCAGTACTTC. Amino acid sequence: CASSRPSSEQYF. Looking up the rest from reference TRBV5-1 and TRBJ2-7 gives the full variable domain: KAGVTQTPRYLIKTRGQQVTLSCSPISGHRSVSWYQQTPGQGLQFLFEYFSETQRNKGNFPGRFSGRQFSNSRSEMNVSTLELGDSALYLCASSRPSSEQYFGPGTRLTVT.

This sequence joins TRBV13 and TRBJ2-7; D is ambiguous. Germline values: CDR1 PRHDT, CDR2 FYEKMQ (reference sequence). The germline V and J ends were trimmed by 2 bases and 7 bases, with 12 bases remaining between them. The CDR3 is made up of 13 amino acids. CDR3: CASSLRGAEEQYF. The CDR3 DNA reads TGTGCCAGCAGCTTACGCGGCGCGGAAGAGCAGTACTTC.

This clonotype was seen only a few times. The CDR3 carries no conserved terminal phenylalanine or tryptophan, so it likely arises from a read error. The gene calls are TRBV6-2 or TRBV6-3 and TRBJ2-2; possible D gene TRBD2, 5 bases. CDR3 size: 13 residues. The ends were cut back, 7 bases at V and 6 bases at J, with 12 bases in the middle. Germline CDR1 reads MNHEY; CDR2 reads SVGEGT. For the CDR3, the DNA is TGTGCCAGCACCGATCTAGCCCCCGGGGAGCTGTTTCTT. Translation gives CASTDLAPGELFL.

This clonotype was counted a few times. This chain connects TRBV6-2 or TRBV6-3 to TRBJ1-1; D not resolved. Germline CDR1 is MNHEY and CDR2 is SVGEGT. The CDR3 runs to 15 residues. Trimming removed 8 bases at V and 4 bases at J, with 20 bases between. The CDR3 bases are TGTGCCAGCGCCCCGGACGCAAACTGGGGCACTGAAGCTTTCTTT. Translated, it gives CASAPDANWGTEAFF.

V is TRBV12-3 or TRBV12-4 and J is TRBJ2-1, with D perhaps TRBD1 or TRBD2 (5 bases each). V was clipped by 3 bases and J by 1 base, with 13 bases between them. The CDR3 sequence is 16 residues long. In DNA form, the CDR3 reads TGTGCCAGCAGTTTGATTATGGGGGTATCCTACAATGAGCAGTTCTTC. Its protein product is CASSLIMGVSYNEQFF.

This clonotype was detected only a few times. Here the CDR3 reads CSVMVPGRYGYTF. Here the CDR3 DNA reads TGCAGCGTTATGGTCCCAGGGCGCTATGGCTACACCTTC. The chain is built from TRBV29-1 and TRBJ1-2; D possibly corresponds to TRBD1 (5 bases). Germline-derived CDR1 and CDR2 are SQVTM and ANQGSEA. The CDR3 consists of 13 residues. Trimming cost V 5 bases and J 4 bases, with 14 bases left between them. Variable domain in full (rest from reference TRBV29-1 and TRBJ1-2): SAVISQKPSRDICQRGTSLTIQCQVDSQVTMMFWYRQQPGQSLTLIATANQGSEATYESGFVIDKFPISRPNLTFSTLTVSNMSPEDSSIYLCSVMVPGRYGYTFGSGTRLTVV.

This clonotype was picked up a small number of times. This chain links TRBV6-1 with TRBJ2-7; D may match TRBD1 or TRBD2 (7 bases each). V was cut by 1 base and J by 2 bases, with 15 bases left in between. The CDR3 length is 16 residues. Germline loops: CDR1 MNHNS, CDR2 SASEGT. The chain's CDR3 is CASSEVGGGGPYEQYF. The CDR3 DNA is TGTGCCAGCAGTGAAGTAGGGGGCGGGGGCCCCTACGAGCAGTACTTC.

This clonotype has only a few counts. The chain joins TRBV4-3 to TRBJ1-4; D gene unclear. Per germline, CDR1 LGHNA and CDR2 YSLEER. The CDR3 has 15 residues. Between the trimmed V and J ends, which lost 2 bases and 6 bases, there was a span of 13 bases. The CDR3 loop is CASSQKKGGYEKLFF. The DNA of the CDR3 is TGCGCCAGCAGCCAAAAGAAGGGAGGGTATGAAAAACTGTTTTTT.

V gene TRBV27 combines with J gene TRBJ1-1; D perhaps matches TRBD1 (5 bases). Germline values: CDR1 MNHEY, CDR2 SMNVEV (reference sequence). V gave up 2 bases and J gave up 4 bases, with 11 bases separating them. The CDR3 spans 14 residues. The CDR3 protein is CASSLQGEGTEAFF. CDR3 bases: TGTGCCAGCAGTTTACAAGGGGAGGGCACTGAAGCTTTCTTT.

This clonotype showed up just a few times. The chain employs TRBV10-3 and TRBJ1-4; D not resolved. The germline CDR1 and CDR2 sequences are ENHRY and SYGVKD. The CDR3 loop spans 14 amino acids. The V end was cut by 6 bases, the J end by 6 bases, with 14 bases between. CDR3 sequence: CAIRPNGVDEKLFF. CDR3 DNA sequence: TGTGCCATCAGGCCCAACGGGGTGGATGAAAAACTGTTTTTT.

The V and J genes are TRBV7-9 and TRBJ2-7; possibly TRBD1 or TRBD2 for D (6 bases each). This CDR3 spans 16 amino acids. Germline CDR1 is SEHNR and CDR2 is FQNEAQ (reference sequence). Deletions cut 1 base from V and 4 bases from J, with 17 bases between. The CDR3 is CASSLEYGGSPYEQYF. The CDR3 nucleotides are TGTGCCAGCAGCTTAGAATACGGGGGCTCTCCGTACGAGCAGTACTTC.

Many counts were recorded for this clonotype. The chain is built from TRBV18 and TRBJ1-4; D not resolved. V gave up 6 bases and J gave up 5 bases, with 13 bases separating them. CDR1 is KGHSH and CDR2 is LQKENI in the germline V gene. This CDR3 comprises 14 residues. CDR3 bases: TGTGCCAGCTCGACGGAACCGAGAAATGAAAAACTGTTTTTT. It encodes CASSTEPRNEKLFF.

The sample holds a few counts of this clonotype. The chain couples TRBV5-1 to TRBJ2-1, with a tentative D call TRBD2 (6 bases). CDR3 size: 14 residues. Between the trimmed V and J ends, which lost 0 bases and 8 bases, there was a span of 12 bases. Germline CDR1 reads SGHRS; CDR2 reads YFSETQ. CDR3 DNA: TGCGCCAGCAGCTTGGGCCTAGCGATCGATGAGCAGTTCTTC. Encoded protein: CASSLGLAIDEQFF.

The chain combines TRBV7-8 with TRBJ1-4; maybe TRBD1 (6 bases). CDR1 and CDR2 (germline): SGHVS, FQNEAQ. V dropped 1 base and J dropped 7 bases, with 34 bases sitting between them. CDR3 size: 22 residues. The CDR3 DNA follows: TGTGCCAGCAGCTTAGGGGGAAAACCGGGACAAATGATAGATGGACGAGGTGAAAAACTGTTTTTT. Its protein product is CASSLGGKPGQMIDGRGEKLFF. The full variable domain, with the rest looked up from reference TRBV7-8 and TRBJ1-4, is GAGVSQSPRYKVAKRGQDVALRCDPISGHVSLFWYQQALGQGPEFLTYFQNEAQLDKSGLPSDRFFAERPEGSVSTLKIQRTQQEDSAVYLCASSLGGKPGQMIDGRGEKLFFGSGTQLSVL.

As concerns this clonotype: The junction differs from germline at one of its ends, possibly a read error. The chain links TRBV12-3 or TRBV12-4 to TRBJ1-1; tentative D call: TRBD1 (5 bases). The length of the CDR3 is 14 residues. The CDR3: CASSFAGPNTEVFF. CDR3 nucleotides: TGTGCCAGCAGTTTTGCAGGGCCTAACACTGAAGTTTTCTTT.

This clonotype was observed a few times. The V gene is TRBV6-6, the J gene TRBJ2-7; no clear D gene. The J call may be wrong; the DNA end is better matched by TRBJ2-1. CDR1 is MNHNY and CDR2 is SVGAGI in the germline V gene (reference sequence). The CDR3 spans 11 residues. The chain's CDR3 is CASSYGDEQFF. CDR3 in DNA: TGTGCCAGCAGTTACGGGGATGAGCAGTTCTTC.

Concerning this clonotype itself: The junction departs from the called germline gene at one end, perhaps through a read error. The rearrangement uses TRBV3-1 and TRBJ2-5; D is unclear. The V gene's germline CDR1 is LGHDT and CDR2 YNNKEL (reference sequence). This CDR3 has 12 amino acids. The CDR3 is CASSQDPEAQYF. In nucleotides, the CDR3 is TGTGCCAGCAGCCAAGATCCAGAGGCCCAGTACTTC.

The chain recombines TRBV7-3 with TRBJ2-3, with TRBD2 matching over 7 bases. The V gene end was trimmed by 10 bases and the J gene end by 6 bases; junction bases not matched to a gene: 16. Per the germline V gene, CDR1 is SGHTA and CDR2 is FQGTGA. This CDR3 is built from 15 residues. The CDR3 DNA reads as TGTGCCACGGGGGGTGGGGTGCTATCATCTGATACGCAGTATTTT. Its translation is CATGGGVLSSDTQYF.

This clonotype has just a few counts. This chain connects TRBV7-6 to TRBJ2-7; TRBD1 agrees at 9 bases. The germline V gene encodes CDR1 SGHVS and CDR2 FNYEAQ. V dropped 0 bases and J dropped 7; count of bases not matched to a gene: 10. CDR3 size: 16 residues. The CDR3 spells CASSLATGTGIGEQYF. DNA of the CDR3: TGTGCCAGCAGCTTAGCAACCGGGACAGGGATAGGAGAGCAGTACTTC.

The chain employs TRBV19 and TRBJ2-1; D is possibly TRBD2 (6 bases). This CDR3 is 15 amino acids long. The germline gives CDR1 LNHDA, CDR2 SQIVND (reference sequence). Between the trimmed V and J ends, which lost 5 bases and 0 bases, there was a span of 11 bases. The CDR3 coding sequence is TGTGCCAGTAGTTACGGGAGCTTCTCCTACAATGAGCAGTTCTTC. This encodes CASSYGSFSYNEQFF.

The chain combines TRBV5-1 with TRBJ2-1, with 7 positions matching TRBD2. The DNA matches TRBJ2-7 better at its end, which makes the J call doubtful. This CDR3 region has 13 residues. CDR1 and CDR2 from the germline V gene are SGHRS and YFSETQ. CDR3 bases: TGCGCCAGCAGCCCCGGGACTATCTACGAGCAGTACTTC. Encoded protein: CASSPGTIYEQYF.

This chain joins TRBV29-1 and TRBJ2-1; D unresolved. The CDR3 is made up of 12 amino acids. The germline V gene encodes CDR1 SQVTM and CDR2 ANQGSEA. Trimming stripped 6 bases from V and 9 bases from J, with 15 bases between. The CDR3 bases are TGCAGCGTGACATTCACGCAGTTTGAGCAGTTCTTC. Its protein product is CSVTFTQFEQFF.

The chain couples TRBV30 to TRBJ1-2, with 8 bases aligning to TRBD1. The V gene end was trimmed by 3 bases and the J gene end by 6 bases; junction bases not matched to a gene: 6. The length of the CDR3 is 13 residues. The germline V gene has CDR1 GTSNPN and CDR2 SVGIG (reference sequence). CDR3 loop: CAWRRTGSDGYTF. CDR3 sequence (DNA): TGTGCCTGGAGACGGACAGGGAGCGATGGCTACACCTTC.

The rearrangement links TRBV4-1 to TRBJ2-7; possible D gene TRBD2, 6 bases. There are 16 residues in the CDR3. Deletions cut 0 bases from V and 3 bases from J, with 15 bases between. Looked up from germline, CDR1 is MGHRA and CDR2 is YSYEKL. In DNA form, the CDR3 reads TGCGCCAGCAGCCAAGATCGGGGGACGGGAATCTACGAGCAGTACTTC. Its translation: CASSQDRGTGIYEQYF.

V is TRBV12-3 or TRBV12-4 and J is TRBJ1-4; TRBD1 matches 7 bases. V shed 4 bases and J 8 bases; nucleotides not matched to a gene: 16. This CDR3 region has 17 residues. CDR3 sequence reads: CASSSGKTGTVNEKLFF. The CDR3, as DNA: TGTGCCAGCAGTTCAGGGAAGACCGGGACAGTAAACGAAAAACTGTTTTTT.

The chain combines TRBV7-9 with TRBJ2-6; possibly TRBD2 for D (6 bases). Trimming took off 8 bases at V and 7 bases at J, with 12 bases between the two ends. The germline CDR1 and CDR2 sequences are SEHNR and FQNEAQ (reference sequence). The CDR3 runs to 13 residues. Here the CDR3 reads CASDRRGANVLTF. In DNA form, the CDR3 reads TGTGCCAGCGATAGGCGGGGTGCCAACGTCCTGACTTTC.